This T cell receptor (beta chain) was found in a study of T cell changes during pregnancy in multiple sclerosis. This CDR3 spans 15 amino acids. CDR1 is SGHRS and CDR2 is YFSETQ in the germline V gene. V lost 4 bases, J lost 3 bases, and 15 bases lay in between. The repertoire was sequenced with immunoSEQ multiplex PCR; TCRdb's copy has only in-frame clones and lacks some. The sample yields about 61,000 clones, 75% to 90% seen once. Sequences were derived from peripheral blood, sampled in the first trimester of pregnancy. This chain uses TRBV5-1 with TRBJ2-3; D not certain. The source is a female donor in good health, enrolled as a control in a pregnancy study. CDR3: CASSSHSEATDTQYF. CDR3 bases: TGCGCCAGCAGCAGCCATAGTGAGGCGACAGATACGCAGTATTTT.